This entry lists 24 T cell receptor beta chains sequenced from one sample in a study of T cell responses to AZD1222 COVID-19 vaccine. Assay used: immunoSEQ multiplex PCR; TCRdb lists only in-frame clones, some missing. Of around 160,000 clones detected, roughly 94% appear once; the ten largest clones hold 4% to 5.5%. This sample comprised peripheral blood, obtained 28 days after the second AZD1222 dose. The receptor set was obtained from an adult who received the AZD1222 COVID-19 vaccine.

The chain uses TRBV2 and TRBJ1-4; D call uncertain. Trimming left V 2 bases short and J 3 bases short, with 13 bases between. The CDR3 extends over 16 amino acids. In germline, CDR1 is SNHLY, CDR2 FYNNEI. The CDR3 DNA reads as TGTGCCAGCAGTGAACGAGGACTGGCTCCTAATGAAAAACTGTTTTTT. Protein product: CASSERGLAPNEKLFF.

This chain uses TRBV4-1 with TRBJ1-1, with D hard to call. Germline V CDR1 and CDR2: MGHRA, YSYEKL. V was clipped by 7 bases and J by 1 base, with 13 bases between them. This CDR3 region has 14 residues. This chain's CDR3 is CASKPPRGNTEAFF. CDR3 nucleotide sequence: TGCGCCAGCAAACCCCCCCGCGGGAACACTGAAGCTTTCTTT.

The chain has TRBV13 and TRBJ1-3; a weak D match, TRBD1 (5 bases). The germline CDR1 and CDR2 sequences are PRHDT and FYEKMQ (reference sequence). This CDR3 comprises 15 residues. V shed 0 bases and J shed 5 bases, with 11 bases lying between them. This CDR3 reads CASSLGRQGRNTIYF. The CDR3 DNA sequence: TGTGCCAGCAGCTTAGGCCGTCAGGGCCGAAACACCATATATTTT.

This chain uses TRBV4-2 with TRBJ2-2; the D is unclear. Trimming stripped 0 bases from V and 6 bases from J, with 8 bases between. CDR1 and CDR2 (germline): LGHNA, YNFKEQ. The CDR3 extends over 14 amino acids. The CDR3 protein is CASSQDLGPGELFF. In DNA, the CDR3 is TGTGCCAGCAGCCAAGATCTAGGGCCCGGGGAGCTGTTTTTT.

This clone was picked up a small number of times. V usage is TRBV4-1 and J usage is TRBJ2-7; TRBD2 is a possible D gene (6 bases). The CDR3 extends over 15 amino acids. V was shortened by 6 bases and J by 2 bases, with 17 bases between the two germline ends. CDR1 and CDR2 from the germline V gene are MGHRA and YSYEKL. CDR3 residues: CASSTVSGVPYEQYF. CDR3 DNA: TGCGCCAGCAGTACGGTCTCGGGGGTGCCCTACGAGCAGTACTTC.

This sequence joins TRBV12-3 or TRBV12-4 and TRBJ2-3, with D uncertain. The V end was cut by 5 bases, the J end by 4 bases, with 10 bases between. The CDR3 runs to 13 residues. CDR3 sequence (DNA): TGTGCCAGCAGTGCCCCCCTGGCAGATACGCAGTATTTT. It codes for CASSAPLADTQYF.

The chain links TRBV28 to TRBJ1-2; a weak D match, TRBD1 (6 bases). The CDR3 runs 13 residues. Trimming took 7 bases from V and 7 from J, leaving 16 bases between them. The germline gives CDR1 MDHEN, CDR2 SYDVKM. CDR3 protein: CASTRRGASGYTF. The CDR3 bases are TGTGCCAGCACGCGAAGGGGGGCCTCTGGCTACACCTTC.

This sequence joins TRBV7-9 and TRBJ2-1; TRBD2 agrees at 8 bases. The J segment lost 2 bases and the V segment lost 6 bases, leaving 6 bases of the junction unmatched. The CDR3 runs to 15 residues. The germline V gene encodes CDR1 SEHNR and CDR2 FQNEAQ (reference sequence). The CDR3 sequence: CASSPREGPYNEQFF. Written as DNA, the CDR3 is TGTGCCAGCAGTCCCCGGGAGGGGCCCTACAATGAGCAGTTCTTC.

This sequence joins TRBV28 and TRBJ2-7; 7 bases align to TRBD1. CDR1 is MDHEN and CDR2 is SYDVKM in the germline V gene. There are 12 residues in the CDR3. V dropped 5 bases and J dropped 7; count of bases not matched to a gene: 5. CDR3 DNA sequence: TGTGCCAGCAGTCCGGCGGACAGGGAGCAGTACTTC. Its protein is CASSPADREQYF.

The chain combines TRBV28 with TRBJ2-2, with D possibly TRBD1 on 6 matching bases. The CDR3 covers 15 residues. The V gene's germline CDR1 is MDHEN and CDR2 SYDVKM. Trimming left V 5 bases short and J 10 bases short, with 20 bases between. CDR3 region: CASSPPGAGSEELFF. For the CDR3, the DNA is TGTGCCAGCAGTCCCCCAGGGGCAGGGTCCGAGGAGCTGTTTTTT.

This clone has only one observation. CDR3 coding DNA: TGTGCCAGCAGTTTATTGACAGCGGGGGAGCAGTACTTC. Translation gives CASSLLTAGEQYF. The V and J genes are TRBV28 and TRBJ2-7, with 7 bases that match TRBD2. V lost 1 base and J lost 7; bases outside the gene matches: 4. Germline V gene lookup returns CDR1 MDHEN and CDR2 SYDVKM. The CDR3 runs 13 residues. The full variable domain, completed using reference TRBV28 and TRBJ2-7, is DVKVTQSSRYLVKRTGEKVFLECVQDMDHENMFWYRQDPGLGLRLIYFSYDVKMKEKGDIPEGYSVSREKKERFSLILESASTNQTSMYLCASSLLTAGEQYFGPGTRLTVT.

This clone has just one count. This chain uses TRBV19 with TRBJ2-3, with 9 bases identical to TRBD1. V gave up 7 bases and J gave up 2 bases; unmatched junction bases: 7. The germline V gene has CDR1 LNHDA and CDR2 SQIVND (reference sequence). This CDR3 is built from 15 residues. The CDR3 region is CASKKTGGFTDTQYF. The CDR3 DNA sequence: TGTGCCAGTAAGAAGACAGGGGGATTCACAGATACGCAGTATTTT.

The V and J genes are TRBV6-5 and TRBJ2-1; 11 nucleotides match TRBD2. Germline V gene data show CDR1 as MNHEY and CDR2 as SVGAGI. The CDR3 is 15 amino acids. J gave up 4 bases and V 4 bases, and 3 bases lay outside the gene matches. The CDR3 nucleotides read TGTGCCAGCAGTTCGACTAGCGGGGCTTACAATGAGCAGTTCTTC. It yields the protein CASSSTSGAYNEQFF.

The chain joins TRBV5-1 to TRBJ1-2; D may be TRBD1 (5 bases). V was shortened by 0 bases and J by 4 bases, with 13 bases between the two germline ends. This CDR3 comprises 15 residues. Germline CDR1 reads SGHRS; CDR2 reads YFSETQ. CDR3 amino acids: CASSLGFSGPYGYTF. CDR3 sequence (DNA): TGCGCCAGCAGCTTGGGGTTTTCAGGGCCCTATGGCTACACCTTC.

The chain recombines TRBV2 with TRBJ1-2; D is undetermined. The CDR3 loop spans 13 amino acids. The V gene's germline CDR1 is SNHLY and CDR2 FYNNEI. Trimming removed 4 bases from V and 1 base from J, with 7 bases in between. The CDR3 sequence: CASSVTDNYGYTF. CDR3 DNA: TGTGCCAGCAGTGTGACCGATAACTATGGCTACACCTTC.

The chain employs TRBV5-4 and TRBJ2-4; D gene uncertain. This CDR3 is 13 amino acids long. Trimming pared 4 bases from V and 7 bases from J, leaving 12 bases between. Germline values: CDR1 SGHNT, CDR2 YYREEE (reference sequence). The chain's CDR3 is CASSLRTKNIQYF. The CDR3 DNA reads as TGTGCCAGCAGCCTTCGGACGAAGAACATTCAGTACTTC.

The V call is TRBV12-3 or TRBV12-4, the J call TRBJ2-3; D is ambiguous. V shed 6 bases and J shed 2 bases, with 6 bases lying between them. The CDR3 has 12 residues. CDR3: CASSLNTDTQYF. The CDR3 region has the DNA TGTGCCAGCAGCCTTAACACAGATACGCAGTATTTT.

The V and J genes are TRBV5-1 and TRBJ2-2; D is possibly TRBD1 or TRBD2 (5 bases each). The CDR3 loop spans 15 amino acids. V was shortened by 2 bases and J by 2 bases, with 10 bases between the two germline ends. The germline gives CDR1 SGHRS, CDR2 YFSETQ. CDR3: CASSLWDLNTGELFF. CDR3 nucleotides: TGCGCCAGCAGCTTATGGGACCTAAACACCGGGGAGCTGTTTTTT. Filled out from reference TRBV5-1 and TRBJ2-2, the complete variable domain reads KAGVTQTPRYLIKTRGQQVTLSCSPISGHRSVSWYQQTPGQGLQFLFEYFSETQRNKGNFPGRFSGRQFSNSRSEMNVSTLELGDSALYLCASSLWDLNTGELFFGEGSRLTVL.

This chain links TRBV30 with TRBJ1-3; no firm D call. This CDR3 comprises 14 residues. Trimming pared 3 bases from V and 0 bases from J, leaving 9 bases between. The V gene's germline CDR1 is GTSNPN and CDR2 SVGIG (reference sequence). Here the CDR3 DNA reads TGTGCCTGGAGGTTGGCAAGCTCTGGAAACACCATATATTTT. The encoded protein is CAWRLASSGNTIYF.

Comments on this clone: The same CDR3 can be traced to other DNA sequences in this sample. The chain links TRBV5-1 to TRBJ2-7; 14 bases map to TRBD2. The CDR3 is made up of 16 amino acids. The trim removed 0 bases at V and 2 bases at J, leaving 1 base unmatched. Germline assignment: CDR1 SGHRS and CDR2 YFSETQ. The CDR3 reads CASSLGLAGGPYEQYF. The CDR3 nucleotides read TGCGCCAGCAGCTTGGGACTAGCGGGAGGGCCCTACGAGCAGTACTTC.

This clone has just one count. V gene TRBV29-1 combines with J gene TRBJ2-3, with 9 positions matching TRBD2. With 8 bases clipped from V and 6 bases from J, the junction kept 9 bases outside the gene matches. This CDR3 comprises 13 residues. The germline V gene encodes CDR1 SQVTM and CDR2 ANQGSEA. The CDR3 loop is CSTRLAGGDTQYF. Here the CDR3 DNA reads TGCAGCACCCGACTGGCGGGAGGGGATACGCAGTATTTT.

This chain connects TRBV11-2 to TRBJ1-1, with D unclear. This CDR3 has 14 residues. The germline V gene encodes CDR1 SGHAT and CDR2 FQNNGV. The V end lost 1 base, the J end lost 4 bases, and 10 bases lay between the germline ends. As DNA, the CDR3 is TGTGCCAGCAGCTTAGTTCTAGTCAGCACTGAAGCTTTCTTT. Protein sequence: CASSLVLVSTEAFF.

The V call is TRBV5-1, the J call TRBJ2-3; no firm D call. V was trimmed by 0 bases and J by 2 bases, leaving 4 bases between them. This CDR3 region has 13 residues. Germline V gene sequence: CDR1 SGHRS, CDR2 YFSETQ. The CDR3 DNA reads as TGCGCCAGCAGCTTGGGATACACAGATACGCAGTATTTT. It is translated as CASSLGYTDTQYF.

The genes are TRBV27 and TRBJ2-6, with a possible D match to TRBD2 (5 bases). The germline V gene encodes CDR1 MNHEY and CDR2 SMNVEV (reference sequence). V shed 7 bases and J shed 3 bases, with 10 bases lying between them. The CDR3 totals 14 residues. The CDR3 loop is CASTRGGGANVLTF. The CDR3 DNA reads TGTGCCAGCACCCGGGGTGGTGGGGCCAACGTCCTGACTTTC.